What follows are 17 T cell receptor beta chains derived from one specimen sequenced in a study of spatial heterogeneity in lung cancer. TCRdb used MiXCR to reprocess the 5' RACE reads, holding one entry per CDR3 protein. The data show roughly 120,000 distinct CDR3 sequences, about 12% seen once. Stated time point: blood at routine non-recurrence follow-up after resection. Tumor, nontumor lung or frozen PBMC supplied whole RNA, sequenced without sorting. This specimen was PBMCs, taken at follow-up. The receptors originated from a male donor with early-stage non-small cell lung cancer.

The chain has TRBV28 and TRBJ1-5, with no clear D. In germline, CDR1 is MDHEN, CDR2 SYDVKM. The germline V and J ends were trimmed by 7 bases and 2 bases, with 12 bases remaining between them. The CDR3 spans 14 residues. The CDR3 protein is CASIQWGGNQPQHF. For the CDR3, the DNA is TGTGCCAGCATACAGTGGGGTGGCAATCAGCCCCAGCATTTT.

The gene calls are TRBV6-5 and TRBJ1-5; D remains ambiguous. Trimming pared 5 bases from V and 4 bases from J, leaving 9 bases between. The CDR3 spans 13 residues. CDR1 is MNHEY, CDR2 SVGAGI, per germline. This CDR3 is CASSGGRNQPQHF. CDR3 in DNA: TGTGCCAGCAGTGGAGGGAGAAATCAGCCCCAGCATTTT.

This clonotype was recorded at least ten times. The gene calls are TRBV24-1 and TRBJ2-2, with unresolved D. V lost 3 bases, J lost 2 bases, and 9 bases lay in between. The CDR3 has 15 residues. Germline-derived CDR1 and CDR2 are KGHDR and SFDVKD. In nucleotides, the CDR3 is TGTGCCACCAGTGATGTCAGAAAAAACACCGGGGAGCTGTTTTTT. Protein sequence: CATSDVRKNTGELFF.

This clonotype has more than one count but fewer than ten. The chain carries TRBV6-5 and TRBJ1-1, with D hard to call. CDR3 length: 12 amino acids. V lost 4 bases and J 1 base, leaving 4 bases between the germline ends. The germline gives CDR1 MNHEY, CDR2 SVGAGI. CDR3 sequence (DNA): TGTGCCAGCAGTTCGACGAACACTGAAGCTTTCTTT. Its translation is CASSSTNTEAFF.

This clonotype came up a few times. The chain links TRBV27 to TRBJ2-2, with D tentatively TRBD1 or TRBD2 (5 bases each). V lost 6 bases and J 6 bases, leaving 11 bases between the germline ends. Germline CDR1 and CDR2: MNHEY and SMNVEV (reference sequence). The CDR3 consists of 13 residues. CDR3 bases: TGTGCCAGCAGGTGGGGGATGGCCGGGGAGCTGTTTTTT. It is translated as CASRWGMAGELFF.

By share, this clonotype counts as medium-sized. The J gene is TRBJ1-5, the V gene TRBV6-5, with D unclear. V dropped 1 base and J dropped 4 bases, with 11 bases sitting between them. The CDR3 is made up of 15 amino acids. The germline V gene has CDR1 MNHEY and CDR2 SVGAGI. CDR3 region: CASSYFVGSNQPQHF. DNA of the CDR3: TGTGCCAGCAGTTACTTCGTAGGGTCGAATCAGCCCCAGCATTTT.

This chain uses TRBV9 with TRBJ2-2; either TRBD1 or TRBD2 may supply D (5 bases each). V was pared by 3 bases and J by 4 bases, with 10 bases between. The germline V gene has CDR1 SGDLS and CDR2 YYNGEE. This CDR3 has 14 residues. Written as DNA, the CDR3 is TGTGCCAGCAGCGGCCAGGGACCCACCGGGGAGCTGTTTTTT. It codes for CASSGQGPTGELFF.

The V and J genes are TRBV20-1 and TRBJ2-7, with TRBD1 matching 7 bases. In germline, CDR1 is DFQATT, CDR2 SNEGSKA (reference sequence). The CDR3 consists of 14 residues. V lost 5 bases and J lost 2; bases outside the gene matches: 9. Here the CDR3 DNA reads TGCAGTGCTGGGGCCCCGGACAGGCCCTACGAGCAGTACTTC. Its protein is CSAGAPDRPYEQYF.

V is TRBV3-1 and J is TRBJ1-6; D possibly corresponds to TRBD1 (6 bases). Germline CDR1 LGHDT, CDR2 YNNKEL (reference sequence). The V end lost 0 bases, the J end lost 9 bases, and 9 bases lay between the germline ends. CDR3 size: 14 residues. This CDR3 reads CASSQDIRGSPLHF. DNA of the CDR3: TGTGCCAGCAGCCAAGATATCAGGGGTTCACCCCTCCACTTT. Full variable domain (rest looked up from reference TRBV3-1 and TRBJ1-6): DTAVSQTPKYLVTQMGNDKSIKCEQNLGHDTMYWYKQDSKKFLKIMFSYNNKELIINETVPNRFSPKSPDKAHLNLHINSLELGDSAVYFCASSQDIRGSPLHFGNGTRLTVT.

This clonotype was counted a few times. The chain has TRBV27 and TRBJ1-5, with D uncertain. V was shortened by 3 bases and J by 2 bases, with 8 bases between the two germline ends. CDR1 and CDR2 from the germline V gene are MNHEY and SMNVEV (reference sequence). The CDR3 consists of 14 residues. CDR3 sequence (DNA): TGTGCCAGCAGTTTCGGAGCGGGCAATCAGCCCCAGCATTTT. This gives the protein CASSFGAGNQPQHF.

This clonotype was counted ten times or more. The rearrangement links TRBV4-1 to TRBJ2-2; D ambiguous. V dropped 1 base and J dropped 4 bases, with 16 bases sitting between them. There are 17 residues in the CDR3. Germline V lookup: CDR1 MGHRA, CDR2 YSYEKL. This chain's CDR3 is CASSQVETTISTGELFF. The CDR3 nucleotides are TGCGCCAGCAGCCAAGTGGAGACGACGATTAGCACCGGGGAGCTGTTTTTT.

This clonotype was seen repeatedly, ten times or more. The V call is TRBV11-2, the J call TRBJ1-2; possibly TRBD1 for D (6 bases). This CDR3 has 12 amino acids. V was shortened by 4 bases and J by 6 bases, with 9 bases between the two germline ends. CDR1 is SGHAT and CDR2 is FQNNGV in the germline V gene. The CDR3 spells CASSSGVDGYTF. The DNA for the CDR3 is TGTGCCAGCAGCTCAGGGGTGGATGGCTACACCTTC.

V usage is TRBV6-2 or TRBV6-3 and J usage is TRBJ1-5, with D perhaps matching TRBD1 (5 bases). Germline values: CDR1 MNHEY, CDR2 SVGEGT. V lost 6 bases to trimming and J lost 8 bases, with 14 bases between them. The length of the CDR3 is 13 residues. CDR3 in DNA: TGTGCCAGCAGGGGAGAGGGGATAAAGCCCCAGCATTTT. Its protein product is CASRGEGIKPQHF.

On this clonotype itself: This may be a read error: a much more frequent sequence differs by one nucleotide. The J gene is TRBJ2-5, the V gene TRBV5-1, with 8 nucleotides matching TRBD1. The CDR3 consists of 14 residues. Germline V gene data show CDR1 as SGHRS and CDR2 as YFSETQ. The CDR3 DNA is TGCGTCAGCAGCCCCAGACAGGGGCAAGAGACCCAGTACTTC. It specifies CVSSPRQGQETQYF.

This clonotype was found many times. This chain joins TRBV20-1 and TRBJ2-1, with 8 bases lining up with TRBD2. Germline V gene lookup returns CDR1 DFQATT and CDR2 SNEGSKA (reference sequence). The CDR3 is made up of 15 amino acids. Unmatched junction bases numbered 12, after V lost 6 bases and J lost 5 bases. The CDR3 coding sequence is TGCAGTGCAGCCTCCGGGCGGGGGGTTGACAATGAGCAGTTCTTC. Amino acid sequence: CSAASGRGVDNEQFF.

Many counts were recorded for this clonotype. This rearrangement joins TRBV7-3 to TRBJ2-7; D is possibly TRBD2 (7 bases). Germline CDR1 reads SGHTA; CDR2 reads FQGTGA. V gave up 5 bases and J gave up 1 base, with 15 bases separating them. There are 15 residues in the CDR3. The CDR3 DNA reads TGTGCCAGCAGCCGCGGCGGGGGACAATCCTACGAGCAGTACTTC. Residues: CASSRGGGQSYEQYF.

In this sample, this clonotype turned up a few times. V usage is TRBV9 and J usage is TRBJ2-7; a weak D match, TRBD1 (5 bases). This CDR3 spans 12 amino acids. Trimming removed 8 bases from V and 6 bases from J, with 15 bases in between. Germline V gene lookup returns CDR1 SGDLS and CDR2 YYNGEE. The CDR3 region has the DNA TGTGCCAGTGGGGCAGTCCTGGGCGAGCAGTACTTC. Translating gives CASGAVLGEQYF.